This T cell receptor beta chain was observed in a study of T cell responses to AZD1222 COVID-19 vaccine. The CDR3 is made up of 15 amino acids. Looked up from germline, CDR1 is SGHNT and CDR2 is YYREEE (reference sequence). V lost 1 base and J lost 0, with 7 bases in between. Repertoires were generated with immunoSEQ multiplex PCR, while TCRdb's copy carries only in-frame clones and drops some. This repertoire shows 80,000 or so clones, roughly 90% found once; its top ten account for about 5%. This sequence joins TRBV5-4 and TRBJ1-4; D is undetermined. The sequencing used peripheral blood, collected on day 0 of MenACWY control vaccination. This TCR was sampled from an adult in good health. Written as DNA, the CDR3 is TGTGCCAGCAGCTTGACGCCCTCAACTAATGAAAAACTGTTTTTT. Translation gives CASSLTPSTNEKLFF.